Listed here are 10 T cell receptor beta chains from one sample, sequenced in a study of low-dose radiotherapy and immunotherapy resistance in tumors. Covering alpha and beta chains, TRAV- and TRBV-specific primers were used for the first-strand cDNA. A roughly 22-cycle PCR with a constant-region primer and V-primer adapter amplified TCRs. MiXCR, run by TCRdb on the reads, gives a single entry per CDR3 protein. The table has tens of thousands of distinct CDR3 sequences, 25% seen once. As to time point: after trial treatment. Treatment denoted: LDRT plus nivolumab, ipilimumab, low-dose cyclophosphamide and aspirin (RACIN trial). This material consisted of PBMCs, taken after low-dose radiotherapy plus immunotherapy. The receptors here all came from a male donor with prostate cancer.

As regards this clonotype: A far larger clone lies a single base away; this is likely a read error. The CDR3 region is CATSRDREGEQYF. The CDR3 DNA follows: TGTGCCACCAGCAGAGATCGGGAGGGCGAGCAGTACTTC. The J gene is TRBJ2-7, the V gene TRBV13; 8 bases fit TRBD2. The germline V gene encodes CDR1 PRHDT and CDR2 FYEKMQ (reference sequence). The CDR3 totals 13 residues.

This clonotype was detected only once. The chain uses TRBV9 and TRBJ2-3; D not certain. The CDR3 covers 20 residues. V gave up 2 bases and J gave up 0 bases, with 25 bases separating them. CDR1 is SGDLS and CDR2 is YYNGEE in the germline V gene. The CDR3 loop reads CASSVLGSLQPPTSTDTQYF. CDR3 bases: TGTGCCAGCAGCGTCTTGGGGTCCCTTCAACCCCCAACTAGCACAGATACGCAGTATTTT.

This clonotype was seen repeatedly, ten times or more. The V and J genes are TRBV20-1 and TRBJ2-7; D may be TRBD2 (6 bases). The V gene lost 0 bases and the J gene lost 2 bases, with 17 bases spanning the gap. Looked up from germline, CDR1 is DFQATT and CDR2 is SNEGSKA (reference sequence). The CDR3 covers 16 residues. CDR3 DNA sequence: TGCAGTGCTAGAGAGGCAGGGACTGGCGGAGCCTACGAGCAGTACTTC. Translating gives CSAREAGTGGAYEQYF.

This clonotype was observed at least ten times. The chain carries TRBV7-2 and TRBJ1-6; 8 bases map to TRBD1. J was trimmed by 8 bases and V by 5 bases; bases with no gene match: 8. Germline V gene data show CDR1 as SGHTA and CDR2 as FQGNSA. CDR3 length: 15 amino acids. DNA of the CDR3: TGTGCCAGCAGCATGGGACAGGCTACCTATTCACCCCTCCACTTT. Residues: CASSMGQATYSPLHF.

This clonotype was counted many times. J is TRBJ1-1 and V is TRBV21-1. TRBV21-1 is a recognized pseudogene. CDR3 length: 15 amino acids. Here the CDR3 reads CASSKLDSMNTEAFF. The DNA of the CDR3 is TGTGCCAGCAGCAAACTAGACTCAATGAACACTGAAGCTTTCTTT.

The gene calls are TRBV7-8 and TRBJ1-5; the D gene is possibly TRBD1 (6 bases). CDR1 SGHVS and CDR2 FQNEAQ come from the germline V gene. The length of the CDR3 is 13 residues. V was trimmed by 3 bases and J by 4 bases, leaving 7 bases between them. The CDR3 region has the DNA TGTGCCAGCAGCTTGAGGGGGAATCAGCCCCAGCATTTT. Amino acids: CASSLRGNQPQHF.

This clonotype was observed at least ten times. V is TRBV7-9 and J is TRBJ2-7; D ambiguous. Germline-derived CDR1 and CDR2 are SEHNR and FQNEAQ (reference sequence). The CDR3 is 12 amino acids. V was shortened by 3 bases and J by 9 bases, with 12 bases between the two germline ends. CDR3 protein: CASSFGNGRQYF. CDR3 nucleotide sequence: TGTGCCAGCAGCTTCGGCAACGGCCGGCAGTACTTC.

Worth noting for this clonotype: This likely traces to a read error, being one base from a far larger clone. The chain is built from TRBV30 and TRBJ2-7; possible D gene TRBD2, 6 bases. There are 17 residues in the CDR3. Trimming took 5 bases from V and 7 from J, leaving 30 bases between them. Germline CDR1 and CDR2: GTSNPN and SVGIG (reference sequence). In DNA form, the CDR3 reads TGTGCCTGGTGCAGGGATCGAATAGCGGCCCCCTACAATGAGCAGTACTTC. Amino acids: CAWCRDRIAAPYNEQYF. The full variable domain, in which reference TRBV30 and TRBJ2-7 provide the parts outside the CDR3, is SQTIHQWPATLVQPVGSPLSLECTVEGTSNPNLYWYRQAAGRGLQLLFYSVGIGQISSEVPQNLSASRPQDRQFILSSKKLLLSDSGFYLCAWCRDRIAAPYNEQYFGPGTRLTVT.

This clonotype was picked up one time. The CDR3 here is CASSYGQGDPNNSPLHF. The DNA for the CDR3 is TGTGCCAGCAGTTACGGACAGGGGGATCCAAATAATTCACCCCTCCACTTT. The rearrangement uses TRBV6-8 and TRBJ1-6; 10 positions agree with TRBD1. The V gene's germline CDR1 is MNHGY and CDR2 SAAAGT. The CDR3 is 17 residues long. The J segment lost 5 bases and the V segment lost 2 bases, leaving 6 bases of the junction unmatched.

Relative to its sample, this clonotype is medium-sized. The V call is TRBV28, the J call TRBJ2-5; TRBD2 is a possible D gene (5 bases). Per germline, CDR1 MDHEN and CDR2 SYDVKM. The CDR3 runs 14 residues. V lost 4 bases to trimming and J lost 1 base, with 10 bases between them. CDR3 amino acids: CASSYSVPQETQYF. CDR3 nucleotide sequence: TGTGCCAGCAGTTATAGCGTGCCCCAAGAGACCCAGTACTTC.